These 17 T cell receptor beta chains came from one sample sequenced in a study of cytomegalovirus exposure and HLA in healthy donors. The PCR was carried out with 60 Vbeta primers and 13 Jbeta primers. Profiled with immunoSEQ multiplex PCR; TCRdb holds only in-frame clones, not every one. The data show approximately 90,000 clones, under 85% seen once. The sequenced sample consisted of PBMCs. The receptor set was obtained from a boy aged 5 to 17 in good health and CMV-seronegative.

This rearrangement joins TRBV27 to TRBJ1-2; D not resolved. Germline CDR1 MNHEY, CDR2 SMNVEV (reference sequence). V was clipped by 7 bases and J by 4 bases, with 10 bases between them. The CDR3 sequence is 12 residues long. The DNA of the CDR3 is TGTGCCAGCATGGGCAGTTCCTATGGCTACACCTTC. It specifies CASMGSSYGYTF.

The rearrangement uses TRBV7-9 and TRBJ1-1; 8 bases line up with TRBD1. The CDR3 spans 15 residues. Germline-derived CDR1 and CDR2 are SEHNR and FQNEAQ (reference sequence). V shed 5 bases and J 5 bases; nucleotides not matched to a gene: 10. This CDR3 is CASSPRQGKGTEAFF. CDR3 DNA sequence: TGTGCCAGCAGCCCTAGACAGGGGAAAGGGACTGAAGCTTTCTTT.

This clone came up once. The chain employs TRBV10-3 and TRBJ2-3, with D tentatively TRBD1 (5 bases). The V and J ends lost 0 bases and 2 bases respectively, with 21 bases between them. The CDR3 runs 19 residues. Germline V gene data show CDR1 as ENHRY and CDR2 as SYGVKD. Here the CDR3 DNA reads TGTGCCATCAGTGAGTCAACGGCCTTTGTCAGGGTAAACACAGATACGCAGTATTTT. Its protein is CAISESTAFVRVNTDTQYF.

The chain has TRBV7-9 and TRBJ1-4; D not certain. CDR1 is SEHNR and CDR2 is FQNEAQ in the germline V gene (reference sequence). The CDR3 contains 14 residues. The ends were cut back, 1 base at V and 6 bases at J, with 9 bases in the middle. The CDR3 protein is CASSLGTNYEKLFF. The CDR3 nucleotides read TGTGCCAGCAGCTTAGGAACGAACTATGAAAAACTGTTTTTT.

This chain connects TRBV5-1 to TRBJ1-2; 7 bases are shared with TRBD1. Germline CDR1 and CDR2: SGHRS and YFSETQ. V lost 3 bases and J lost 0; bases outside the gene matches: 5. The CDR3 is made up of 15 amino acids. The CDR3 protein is CASSSRTGANYGYTF. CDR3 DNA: TGCGCCAGCAGCTCGAGAACAGGGGCTAACTATGGCTACACCTTC.

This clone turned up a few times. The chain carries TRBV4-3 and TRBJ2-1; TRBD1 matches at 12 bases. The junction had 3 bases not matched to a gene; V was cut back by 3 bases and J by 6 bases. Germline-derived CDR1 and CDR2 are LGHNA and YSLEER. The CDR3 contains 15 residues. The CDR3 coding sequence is TGCGCCAGCAGCCAGGGGACAGGGGGCCCCAATGAGCAGTTCTTC. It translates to CASSQGTGGPNEQFF.

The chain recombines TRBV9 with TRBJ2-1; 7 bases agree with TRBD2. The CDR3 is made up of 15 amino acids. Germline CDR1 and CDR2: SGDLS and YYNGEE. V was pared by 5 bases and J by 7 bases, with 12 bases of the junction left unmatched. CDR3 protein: CASRGGFGGGNEQFF. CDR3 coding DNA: TGTGCCAGCAGAGGAGGGTTTGGGGGGGGTAATGAGCAGTTCTTC. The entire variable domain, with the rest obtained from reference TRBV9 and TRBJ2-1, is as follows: DSGVTQTPKHLITATGQRVTLRCSPRSGDLSVYWYQQSLDQGLQFLIQYYNGEERAKGNILERFSAQQFPDLHSELNLSSLELGDSALYFCASRGGFGGGNEQFFGPGTRLTVL.

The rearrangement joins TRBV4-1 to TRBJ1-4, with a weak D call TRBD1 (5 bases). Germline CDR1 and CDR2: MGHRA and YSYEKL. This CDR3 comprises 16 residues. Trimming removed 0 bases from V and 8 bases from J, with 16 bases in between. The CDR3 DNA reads TGCGCCAGCAGCCAAGAGCCCGGGGCCGGGGGGGAAAAACTGTTTTTT. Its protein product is CASSQEPGAGGEKLFF.

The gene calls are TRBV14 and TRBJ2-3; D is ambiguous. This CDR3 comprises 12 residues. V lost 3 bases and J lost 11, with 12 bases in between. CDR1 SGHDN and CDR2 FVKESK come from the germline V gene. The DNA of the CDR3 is TGTGCCAGCAGCCACGAGACTTACGTGCAGTATTTT. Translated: CASSHETYVQYF.

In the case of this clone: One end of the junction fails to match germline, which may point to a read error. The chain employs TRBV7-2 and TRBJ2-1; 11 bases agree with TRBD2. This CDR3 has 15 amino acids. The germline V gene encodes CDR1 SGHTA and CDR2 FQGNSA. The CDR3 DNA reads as TGTGCCAGCAGATTTAGCGGGGGGGCCTATAATGAGCAGTTCTTC. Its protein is CASRFSGGAYNEQFF.

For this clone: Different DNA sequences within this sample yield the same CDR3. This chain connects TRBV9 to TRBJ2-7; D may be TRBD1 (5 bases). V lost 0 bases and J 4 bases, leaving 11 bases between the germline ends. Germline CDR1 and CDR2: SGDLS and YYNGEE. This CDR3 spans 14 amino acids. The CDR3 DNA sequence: TGTGCCAGCAGCGTAGGGGCAGGGTCGTACGAGCAGTACTTC. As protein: CASSVGAGSYEQYF.

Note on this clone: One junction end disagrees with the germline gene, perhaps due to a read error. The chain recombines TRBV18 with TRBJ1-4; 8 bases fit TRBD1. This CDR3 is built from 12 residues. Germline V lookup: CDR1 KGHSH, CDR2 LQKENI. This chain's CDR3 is CASSDRVGAPEW. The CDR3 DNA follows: TGTGCCAGCTCGGACAGGGTTGGGGCACCTGAGTGG. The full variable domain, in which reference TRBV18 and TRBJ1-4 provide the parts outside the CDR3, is NAGVMQNPRHLVRRRGQEARLRCSPMKGHSHVYWYRQLPEEGLKFMVYLQKENIIDESGMPKERFSAEFPKEGPSILRIQQVVRGDSAAYFCASSDRVGAPEWGSGTQLSVL.

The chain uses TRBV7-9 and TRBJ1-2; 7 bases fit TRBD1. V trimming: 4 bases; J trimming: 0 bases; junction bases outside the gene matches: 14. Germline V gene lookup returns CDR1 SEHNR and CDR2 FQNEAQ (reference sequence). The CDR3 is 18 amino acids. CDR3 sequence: CASSSVRGTVRSNYGYTF. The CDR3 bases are TGTGCCAGCAGCTCTGTCAGGGGGACAGTCAGATCTAACTATGGCTACACCTTC.

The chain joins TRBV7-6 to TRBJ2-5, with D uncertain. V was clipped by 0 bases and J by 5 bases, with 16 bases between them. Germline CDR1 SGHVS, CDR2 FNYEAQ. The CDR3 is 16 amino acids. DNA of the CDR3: TGTGCCAGCAGCTTAGCGGCGGCATTCATGGAGGAGACCCAGTACTTC. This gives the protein CASSLAAAFMEETQYF.

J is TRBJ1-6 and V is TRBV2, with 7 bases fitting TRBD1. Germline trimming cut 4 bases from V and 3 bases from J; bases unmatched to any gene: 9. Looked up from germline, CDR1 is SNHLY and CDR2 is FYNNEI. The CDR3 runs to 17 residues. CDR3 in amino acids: CASSAGGSGVYNSPLHF. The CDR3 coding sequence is TGTGCCAGCAGTGCAGGGGGGAGTGGGGTCTATAATTCACCCCTCCACTTT.

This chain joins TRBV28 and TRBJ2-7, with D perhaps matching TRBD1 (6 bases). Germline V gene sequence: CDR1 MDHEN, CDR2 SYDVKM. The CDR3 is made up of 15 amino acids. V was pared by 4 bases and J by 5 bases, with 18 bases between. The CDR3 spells CASSWRQVGMNEQYF. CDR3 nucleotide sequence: TGTGCCAGCAGTTGGAGACAGGTGGGGATGAACGAGCAGTACTTC.

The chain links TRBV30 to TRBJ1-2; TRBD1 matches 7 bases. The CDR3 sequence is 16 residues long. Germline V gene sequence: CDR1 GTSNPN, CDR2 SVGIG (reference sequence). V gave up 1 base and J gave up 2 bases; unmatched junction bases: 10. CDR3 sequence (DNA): TGTGCCTGGAGTGCAGGGGGACAAGGGCCCAACTATGGCTACACCTTC. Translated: CAWSAGGQGPNYGYTF. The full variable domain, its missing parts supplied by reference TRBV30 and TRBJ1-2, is SQTIHQWPATLVQPVGSPLSLECTVEGTSNPNLYWYRQAAGRGLQLLFYSVGIGQISSEVPQNLSASRPQDRQFILSSKKLLLSDSGFYLCAWSAGGQGPNYGYTFGSGTRLTVV.